The next 9 T cell receptor beta chains were all read from a single sample in a study of cytomegalovirus exposure and HLA in healthy donors (dated by TCRdb to about 2017). Library construction relied on the immunoSEQ multiplex PCR assay. For the multiplex PCR, a mixture combining 60 forward primers for TCR Vbeta segments and 13 reverse primers for TCR Jbeta segments was used. TCRdb took this table from immuneACCESS and kept in-frame rearrangements with V and J called. Such tables lack part of the clones; where checked against another copy, unresolved V genes explain under half of the gap, and the rest is unexplained. This sample comprises around 91,000 clones, roughly two thirds of them detected only once. The ten most abundant clones make up 2% to 2.5% of the sample. Sequencing input: PBMCs. The receptors originated from a human donor in good health.

The CDR3 nucleotides are TGTGCCAGCAGCCCCATGGGCAGGGTTCATGGCTACACCTTC. Amino acids: CASSPMGRVHGYTF. The J gene is TRBJ1-2, the V gene TRBV11-2; weak D call: TRBD1 (5 bases). CDR3 size: 14 residues. V was trimmed by 5 bases and J by 6 bases, leaving 16 bases between them. CDR1 is SGHAT, CDR2 FQNNGV, per germline.

This clone came up a few times. CDR3 nucleotides: TGTGCCAGCAGCCCAAGACTAGCGGGGGGGCGGGATGAGCAGTTCTTC. Translating it yields CASSPRLAGGRDEQFF. The rearrangement joins TRBV7-6 to TRBJ2-1; 14 bases agree with TRBD2. Germline values: CDR1 SGHVS, CDR2 FNYEAQ. The CDR3 is 16 amino acids. V shed 5 bases, J shed 8 bases, and the junction held 8 bases outside the gene matches.

J is TRBJ2-2 and V is TRBV9; the D is unclear. V was cut by 0 bases and J by 5 bases, with 5 bases left in between. This CDR3 contains 13 residues. Germline V gene lookup returns CDR1 SGDLS and CDR2 YYNGEE. CDR3 protein: CASSVAPTGELFF. CDR3 DNA: TGTGCCAGCAGCGTAGCTCCGACCGGGGAGCTGTTTTTT.

The chain is built from TRBV15 and TRBJ2-3, with 11 bases lining up with TRBD2. The V gene end was trimmed by 3 bases and the J gene end by 0 bases; junction bases not matched to a gene: 5. The CDR3 consists of 17 residues. Germline V lookup: CDR1 LNHNV, CDR2 YYDKDF (reference sequence). The CDR3 reads CATSSRLAGISTDTQYF. CDR3 nucleotide sequence: TGTGCCACCAGCAGCAGACTAGCGGGGATAAGCACAGATACGCAGTATTTT.

This clone came up a few times. The rearrangement uses TRBV20-1 and TRBJ2-3; TRBD2 matches 8 bases. Germline V gene lookup returns CDR1 DFQATT and CDR2 SNEGSKA (reference sequence). J lost 10 bases, V lost 3 bases, and 3 bases had no gene match. The CDR3 has 11 residues. The CDR3 here is CSARSGGSQYF. The CDR3 DNA reads as TGCAGTGCTAGGAGCGGGGGATCGCAGTATTTT.

The genes are TRBV9 and TRBJ2-1; the match to TRBD2 covers 8 bases. The CDR3 loop spans 15 amino acids. The germline V gene encodes CDR1 SGDLS and CDR2 YYNGEE. After removal of 3 bases from V and 6 bases from J, the junction contained 8 bases not matched to a gene. The CDR3 coding sequence is TGTGCCAGCAGCGGGGAGGGTCTAGCGGGCAATGAGCAGTTCTTC. Translating it yields CASSGEGLAGNEQFF.

The rearrangement uses TRBV5-1 and TRBJ1-5; D is undetermined. This CDR3 has 15 residues. Trimming pared 4 bases from V and 4 bases from J, leaving 15 bases between. The germline gives CDR1 SGHRS, CDR2 YFSETQ. CDR3 bases: TGCGCCAGCAGCCGAAGAGAACAGAAGAATCAGCCCCAGCATTTT. Amino acids: CASSRREQKNQPQHF.

The sample holds a few counts of this clone. The identical CDR3 is also encoded by other nucleotide sequences in the sample. This sequence joins TRBV7-2 and TRBJ1-6, with D hard to call. The CDR3 sequence is 11 residues long. Between the trimmed V and J ends, which lost 1 base and 14 bases, there was a span of 6 bases. The germline V gene has CDR1 SGHTA and CDR2 FQGNSA. The DNA of the CDR3 is TGTGCCAGCAGCTTAGGGCAGGCCCTCCACTTT. Amino acid sequence: CASSLGQALHF.

The genes are TRBV7-8 and TRBJ2-5; tentatively, D is TRBD1 (6 bases). Germline V CDR1 and CDR2: SGHVS, FQNEAQ. The CDR3 sequence is 17 residues long. Between the trimmed V and J ends, which lost 4 bases and 5 bases, there was a span of 23 bases. The CDR3 is CASSSTFSGLRGETQYF. Written as DNA, the CDR3 is TGTGCCAGCAGCTCCACCTTCTCTGGACTGAGGGGGGAGACCCAGTACTTC. The variable domain in full, completed from reference TRBV7-8 and TRBJ2-5, reads GAGVSQSPRYKVAKRGQDVALRCDPISGHVSLFWYQQALGQGPEFLTYFQNEAQLDKSGLPSDRFFAERPEGSVSTLKIQRTQQEDSAVYLCASSSTFSGLRGETQYFGPGTRLLVL.